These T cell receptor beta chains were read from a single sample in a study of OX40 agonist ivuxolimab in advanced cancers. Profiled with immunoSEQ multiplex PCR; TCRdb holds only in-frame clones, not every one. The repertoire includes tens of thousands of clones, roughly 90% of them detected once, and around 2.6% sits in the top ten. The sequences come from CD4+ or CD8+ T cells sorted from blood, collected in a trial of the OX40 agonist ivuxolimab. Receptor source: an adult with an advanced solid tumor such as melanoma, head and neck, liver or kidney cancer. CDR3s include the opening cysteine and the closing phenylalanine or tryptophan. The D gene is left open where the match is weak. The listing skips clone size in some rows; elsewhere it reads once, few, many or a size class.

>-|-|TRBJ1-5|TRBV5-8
CASTLGGLNQPQHF
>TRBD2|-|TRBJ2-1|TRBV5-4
CASSLAGGGNEQFF
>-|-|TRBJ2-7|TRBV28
CASSFVIGQQYF
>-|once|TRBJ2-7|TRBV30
CAWSLGLIYEQYF
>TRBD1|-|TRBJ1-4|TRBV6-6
CASREGGDEKLFF
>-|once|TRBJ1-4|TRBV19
CASSTRPDLGEKLFF
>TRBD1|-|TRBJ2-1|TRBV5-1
CASSQGPGTGIFEQFF
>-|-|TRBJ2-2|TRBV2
CASSDFSAIGELFF
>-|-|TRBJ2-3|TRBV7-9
CASSYGLVTADTQYF
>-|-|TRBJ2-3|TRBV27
CASSPRFLRNPDTQYF
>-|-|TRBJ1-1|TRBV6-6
CASSSGRMNTEAFF
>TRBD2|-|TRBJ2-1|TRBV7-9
CASSSGAVAGNYEQFF
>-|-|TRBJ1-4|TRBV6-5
CASSYGGRSNEKLFF
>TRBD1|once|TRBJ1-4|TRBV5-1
CASSQTGPSTNEKLFF
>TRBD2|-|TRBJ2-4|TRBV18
CASSPPNAGDAKNIQYF
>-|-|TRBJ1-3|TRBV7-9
CASSAGVGNTIYF
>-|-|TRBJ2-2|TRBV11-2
CASSFPNTGELFF
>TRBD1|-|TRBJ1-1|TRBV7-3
CASSLGQENTEAFF
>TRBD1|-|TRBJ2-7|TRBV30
CAWTRQGVNEQYF